A single sample gave rise to the 5 T cell receptor beta chains below, sequenced in a study of graft-versus-host responses after intestinal transplantation. Antigen specificity for these receptors is unknown. Clones were read by immunoSEQ multiplex PCR, and TCRdb kept only the in-frame ones, dropping some. This table holds roughly 81,000 clones, approximately 80% found once. Source: unstimulated CD4+ T cells sorted from spleen or lymph node cells, taken before intestinal transplant. These receptor sequences come from a human donor who received an intestinal transplant.

This clone showed up just a few times. Here the CDR3 reads CASSVLAGGLNEQYF. The CDR3 bases are TGTGCCAGCAGTGTGCTAGCGGGAGGTCTGAACGAGCAGTACTTC. V is TRBV2 and J is TRBJ2-7; 11 nucleotides align to TRBD2. Losses at the gene ends were 4 bases for V and 5 bases for J; bases not matched to a gene: 7. Germline values: CDR1 SNHLY, CDR2 FYNNEI. This CDR3 has 15 residues. Combining the CDR3 with reference TRBV2 and TRBJ2-7 gives the whole variable domain EPEVTQTPSHQVTQMGQEVILRCVPISNHLYFYWYRQILGQKVEFLVSFYNNEISEKSEIFDDQFSVERPDGSNFTLKIRSTKLEDSAMYFCASSVLAGGLNEQYFGPGTRLTVT.

The chain joins TRBV29-1 to TRBJ2-7, with D possibly matching TRBD2 (7 bases). V was shortened by 4 bases and J by 0 bases, with 16 bases between the two germline ends. The CDR3 extends over 15 amino acids. The germline gives CDR1 SQVTM, CDR2 ANQGSEA. CDR3 protein: CSVVGAGASSYEQYF. DNA of the CDR3: TGCAGCGTTGTCGGGGCGGGGGCCAGCTCCTACGAGCAGTACTTC.

This clone was recorded only once. This sequence joins TRBV19 and TRBJ1-2; 10 bases fit TRBD1. V gave up 6 bases and J gave up 6 bases; unmatched junction bases: 10. The CDR3 extends over 15 amino acids. Germline CDR1 is LNHDA and CDR2 is SQIVND (reference sequence). The CDR3 sequence is CASRANWGTGDGYTF. DNA for the CDR3: TGTGCCAGTAGGGCTAATTGGGGGACAGGGGATGGCTACACCTTC.

The rearrangement uses TRBV7-8 and TRBJ1-2; possibly TRBD1 for D (6 bases). The V end lost 5 bases, the J end lost 4 bases, and 11 bases lay between the germline ends. Germline CDR1 and CDR2: SGHVS and FQNEAQ. The length of the CDR3 is 13 residues. CDR3 sequence: CASSDGGAYGYTF. DNA of the CDR3: TGTGCCAGCAGCGATGGGGGGGCCTATGGCTACACCTTC. Complete variable domain (other parts from reference TRBV7-8 and TRBJ1-2): GAGVSQSPRYKVAKRGQDVALRCDPISGHVSLFWYQQALGQGPEFLTYFQNEAQLDKSGLPSDRFFAERPEGSVSTLKIQRTQQEDSAVYLCASSDGGAYGYTFGSGTRLTVV.

This clone was detected only once. This sequence joins TRBV2 and TRBJ2-2; 7 bases agree with TRBD1. V dropped 8 bases and J dropped 0; count of bases not matched to a gene: 3. This CDR3 spans 14 amino acids. Germline CDR1 SNHLY, CDR2 FYNNEI. In DNA, the CDR3 is TGTGCCAGCGGGGGACAGTCGAACACCGGGGAGCTGTTTTTT. It codes for CASGGQSNTGELFF.